Each of the 4 T cell receptor beta chains below was sequenced from the same sample in a study of blood T cell repertoires in COVID-19. Libraries were prepared by immunoSEQ multiplex PCR; TCRdb keeps only in-frame clonotypes and omits some of them. The table lists about 180,000 clones, approximately 85% of them singletons, with roughly 10% in the top ten. Sequenced sample: PBMCs or T cells enriched from blood (not recorded which). These receptors came from a woman aged 18-29 years who had recovered from COVID-19.

This clone has more than one count but fewer than ten. The gene calls are TRBV6-4 and TRBJ1-1; possibly TRBD1 for D (5 bases). The CDR3 is 14 residues long. CDR1 and CDR2 from the germline V gene are MRHNA and SNTAGT. The germline V and J ends were trimmed by 4 bases and 1 base, with 10 bases remaining between them. The CDR3 bases are TGTGCCAGCAGTGTCGACAGTACGAACACTGAAGCTTTCTTT. It encodes CASSVDSTNTEAFF.

The chain combines TRBV28 with TRBJ1-1; D not certain. The germline gives CDR1 MDHEN, CDR2 SYDVKM. Deletions cut 3 bases from V and 0 bases from J, with 20 bases between. The CDR3 has 18 residues. CDR3 region: CASSLGIGKGQMNTEAFF. CDR3 DNA: TGTGCCAGCAGTTTGGGTATCGGGAAAGGCCAAATGAACACTGAAGCTTTCTTT.

This chain uses TRBV13 with TRBJ1-2; D gene unclear. CDR1 PRHDT and CDR2 FYEKMQ come from the germline V gene (reference sequence). The CDR3 is 12 amino acids. Trimming left V 0 bases short and J 7 bases short, with 6 bases between. As DNA, the CDR3 is TGTGCCAGCAGCTTAGGCCCCCTTGGCTACACCTTC. It specifies CASSLGPLGYTF.

This clone came up a few times. The V gene is TRBV2, the J gene TRBJ1-3; 7 positions match TRBD1. Looked up from germline, CDR1 is SNHLY and CDR2 is FYNNEI. V lost 5 bases, J lost 4 bases, and 8 bases stayed unmatched. The CDR3 runs to 15 residues. Here the CDR3 reads CASSYDRDRGNTIYF. Here the CDR3 DNA reads TGTGCCAGCAGTTACGACAGGGATCGGGGAAACACCATATATTTT.